This T cell receptor (beta chain) was identified during a study of T cells in Graves' hyperthyroidism and ophthalmopathy. When ophthalmopathy did not progress within 18 months, Graves' hyperthyroidism was considered stable. It was approximately 9.4 ml of fresh peripheral blood that supplied the PBMCs. This clonotype was counted ten times or more. This could be a read error, since a much larger clone is one nucleotide away. The CDR3 does not end in the conserved phenylalanine or tryptophan, so this is likely a read error. RNA transcripts provided the source from which TCR beta CDR3 regions were amplified. First-round RT-PCR of the TCR CDR3 relied on the HTBI primer set. TCRdb recomputed calls from the multiplex PCR reads with MiXCR, one row per CDR3 protein. Counted here are 350,000 to 400,000 distinct CDR3 sequences, over 15% occurring once; the ten biggest clones make up 3.7%. CDR3 length equals 13 residues. Trimming cost V 3 bases and J 3 bases, with 8 bases left between them.

The rearrangement uses TRBV12-3 or TRBV12-4 and TRBJ2-5; D gene unclear. Sequenced material: blood. The TCR originated in a woman between 18 and 30 years old with Graves' hyperthyroidism. The CDR3 spells CASSFGAKETQYL. The CDR3 region has the DNA TGTGCCAGCAGTTTCGGCGCGAAAGAGACCCAGTACCTC.